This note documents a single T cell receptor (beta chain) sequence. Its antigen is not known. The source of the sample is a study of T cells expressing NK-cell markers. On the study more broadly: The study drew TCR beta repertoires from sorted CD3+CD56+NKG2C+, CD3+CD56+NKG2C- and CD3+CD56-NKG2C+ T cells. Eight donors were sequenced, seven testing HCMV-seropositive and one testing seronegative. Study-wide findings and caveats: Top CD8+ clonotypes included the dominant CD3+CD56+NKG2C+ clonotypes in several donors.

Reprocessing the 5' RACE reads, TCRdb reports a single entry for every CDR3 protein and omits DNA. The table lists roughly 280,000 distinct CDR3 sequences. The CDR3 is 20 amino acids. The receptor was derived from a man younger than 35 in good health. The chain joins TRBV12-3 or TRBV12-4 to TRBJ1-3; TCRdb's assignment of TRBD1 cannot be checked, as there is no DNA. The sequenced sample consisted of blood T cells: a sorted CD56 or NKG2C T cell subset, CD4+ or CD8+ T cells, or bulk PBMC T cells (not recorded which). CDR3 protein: CASSLWTGGLLKSSGNTIYF.